The following is a T cell receptor (beta chain) sequence with its context. Which antigen it targets is not known. Base qualities are not provided; no much larger clone lies one nucleotide away. Interpreted using the paper, the time point label stands for: after dendritic cell vaccination, including at tumor progression/relapse. Patients were selected on the basis of adequate residual fresh-frozen tumor tissue and more than two years of available survival data. Molecular status otherwise varied across the glioblastoma patients, but none of them carried an isocitrate dehydrogenase mutation. PBMC were collected before vaccination, two weeks after the third vaccination, and at tumor progression if tumor progression occurred. The Qiagen DNeasy Blood extraction Kit was used to extract genomic DNA. V is pared back by 5 bases and J by 4 bases, with 18 bases lying between the germline termini. The CDR3 measures 15 amino acids from cysteine to phenylalanine. Just CDR3 DNA is preserved here, 45 bases in frame from base 1. In the germline V gene (reference sequence), CDR1 corresponds to SEHNR and CDR2 to FQNEAQ.

The immunoSEQ assay amplified TCRB CDR3 regions from 2 micrograms of genomic DNA, or from all available DNA when less than that amount was available. Multiplex PCR used 60 forward primers for TCR V beta segments and 13 reverse primers for J beta segments. Synthetic control templates were spiked into each sample at limiting dilution to estimate reads per starting template. The Illumina HiSeq System generated sequencing reads of 87 bp. The paper's data handling went like this. PCR and sequencing errors were removed by merging closely related sequences with a nearest neighbor algorithm. TCR overlap was measured as the percentage of unique tumor TCR beta sequences also present in the same patient's peripheral blood. In its TCRdb copy, this immuneACCESS table keeps in-frame sequences only and misses some clones. Where compared with another copy, unresolved V genes explain less than half of these, and the others have no known cause. Clone size and the V and J calls come from that table; the DNA yielded D and trimming. The sample table records around 83,000 clones; about 85% of these occur just once. Approximately 8% of the sample belongs to the ten largest clones.

This entry belongs to a study of glioma-infiltrating T cells after dendritic cell vaccination (dated by TCRdb to the mid-2010s). Regarding the research as a whole: A cohort of roughly 15 glioblastoma patients from Phase I and II dendritic cell vaccination trials was included, of whom 9 were newly diagnosed and 6 had recurrent disease. Autologous tumor lysate-pulsed dendritic cell vaccination was administered to the patients between about 2003 and 2012. To make the vaccine, monocyte-derived dendritic cells were cultured for under 9 days with IL-4 and GM-CSF and then pulsed overnight with autologous tumor lysate. Deep sequencing of TCR beta CDR3 regions was used to quantify tumor-infiltrating lymphocyte content and compare tumor and blood repertoires in dendritic cell-vaccinated glioblastoma patients. Three intradermal dendritic cell vaccine injections were administered to patients at biweekly intervals in the arm below the axilla. Survival after dendritic cell vaccination was correlated with TCR sequencing metrics, including TIL content and tumor-blood repertoire overlap.

Paper-wide results and their limitations: Higher estimated pretreatment TIL content predicted longer time to progression and overall survival after dendritic cell vaccination. The cohort was small and heterogeneous, and full blood and tumor sets were available for few patients, with initial-recurrent tumor pairs available for even fewer patients. No direct relationship between TCR clonality and survival was found, suggesting a diverse polyclonal response may matter. The three-group TCR overlap response model was described as speculative and requiring prospective validation.

Rearrangement joined TRBV7-9 to TRBJ2-7, and the D gene may be TRBD2, 6 bases matching. The sequences come from blood, collected after dendritic cell vaccination. This clonotype was sampled from a human donor with glioblastoma. The encoded CDR3 is CASSPLGGSTYEQYF. The sequence in DNA is TGTGCCAGCAGCCCTCTCGGGGGAAGTACGTACGAGCAGTACTTC.